The clone carrying this T cell receptor beta chain was seen a few times. The sample originates from a study of T-cell reconstitution after alpha-beta-depleted transplantation in children. CDR3 length: 14 amino acids. The V and J ends lost 5 bases and 4 bases respectively, with 14 bases between them. Germline-derived CDR1 and CDR2 are MNHEY and SMNVEV (reference sequence). As it was prepared, the TCRbeta library received unique molecular identifiers. TCRdb reprocessed the PCR reads with MiXCR, giving one entry per CDR3 protein. The sample shows more than 450,000 distinct CDR3 sequences, about 17% of them seen only once.

This chain links TRBV27 with TRBJ2-5; the D is unclear. The material sequenced was PBMCs from the stem cell graft donor, taken from the stem cell graft. This receptor was obtained from a human donor who donated a stem cell graft to a child with acute lymphoblastic leukemia. The CDR3 sequence: CASSLLSTLETQYF. DNA for the CDR3: TGTGCCAGCAGTCTCCTGAGCACGCTAGAGACCCAGTACTTC.